What follows are 14 T cell receptor beta chains derived from one specimen sequenced in a study of blood T cell dynamics during melanoma immunotherapy. Time point described: week 3, after first cycle of checkpoint inhibitor. Sequencing used immunoSEQ multiplex PCR; TCRdb keeps in-frame clones, though not all of them. The sample shows around 13,000 clones, roughly 89% of them seen only once. Sample: effector memory CD8+ T cells from blood, taken from a patient treated with checkpoint blockade. These receptors were obtained from a human donor with melanoma.

This clone was seen a single time. This sequence joins TRBV27 and TRBJ2-3; 8 bases fit TRBD2. V shed 4 bases, J shed 4 bases, and the junction held 1 base outside the gene matches. Per the germline V gene, CDR1 is MNHEY and CDR2 is SMNVEV (reference sequence). This CDR3 region has 13 residues. CDR3 nucleotides: TGTGCCAGCAGTTCGGGAGGGCCAGATACGCAGTATTTT. Its protein product is CASSSGGPDTQYF.

The chain carries TRBV5-4 and TRBJ2-7, with D possibly being TRBD2 (6 bases). The V end lost 3 bases, the J end lost 0 bases, and 10 bases lay between the germline ends. The CDR3 consists of 14 residues. The germline V gene has CDR1 SGHNT and CDR2 YYREEE (reference sequence). CDR3 in DNA: TGTGCCAGCAGCTGGGGGGTGAGCTCCTACGAGCAGTACTTC. The encoded protein is CASSWGVSSYEQYF.

This chain connects TRBV7-8 to TRBJ1-1, with D tentatively TRBD1 (5 bases). The CDR3 contains 12 residues. Germline-derived CDR1 and CDR2 are SGHVS and FQNEAQ. V lost 2 bases and J lost 7, with 8 bases in between. CDR3 bases: TGTGCCAGCAGCTTATCAGGGTATGAAGCTTTCTTT. Translating gives CASSLSGYEAFF.

V and J are TRBV7-9 and TRBJ1-1; maybe TRBD1 (5 bases). The V gene lost 3 bases and the J gene lost 3 bases, with 11 bases spanning the gap. The CDR3 totals 14 residues. Germline CDR1 and CDR2: SEHNR and FQNEAQ (reference sequence). For the CDR3, the DNA is TGTGCCAGCAGCTTTAGGGGCCGGGACACTGAAGCTTTCTTT. It translates to CASSFRGRDTEAFF.

This clone was seen just once. The chain carries TRBV19 and TRBJ1-5; TRBD1 is a possible D gene (6 bases). Trimming removed 2 bases at V and 6 bases at J, with 8 bases between. Germline CDR1 and CDR2: LNHDA and SQIVND (reference sequence). The CDR3 extends over 13 amino acids. CDR3 sequence: CASSIQGSQPQHF. The CDR3 DNA is TGTGCCAGTAGTATACAGGGGAGTCAGCCCCAGCATTTT.

The chain recombines TRBV9 with TRBJ2-2; 9 bases match TRBD2. The CDR3 is 17 residues long. Trimming took 0 bases from V and 0 from J; bases not matched to a gene: 3. CDR1 and CDR2 from the germline V gene are SGDLS and YYNGEE. CDR3 nucleotide sequence: TGTGCCAGCAGCGTAGTAGCGGGAGTCTCGAACACCGGGGAGCTGTTTTTT. Translation: CASSVVAGVSNTGELFF.

The chain carries TRBV4-2 and TRBJ1-1, with D possibly being TRBD1 (6 bases). Germline V gene sequence: CDR1 LGHNA, CDR2 YNFKEQ. The CDR3 extends over 15 amino acids. V was clipped by 3 bases and J by 3 bases, with 14 bases between them. The CDR3 loop is CASSHVGQWDTEAFF. DNA for the CDR3: TGTGCCAGCAGCCATGTCGGACAGTGGGACACTGAAGCTTTCTTT.

The chain joins TRBV7-6 to TRBJ2-7; a possible D gene is TRBD1 (6 bases). Germline V lookup: CDR1 SGHVS, CDR2 FNYEAQ. With 2 bases removed from V and 7 bases from J, the gap between germline ends came to 15 bases. The CDR3 length is 14 residues. The CDR3 DNA sequence: TGTGCCAGCAGCTTACAGGACAGCATCGAGGAGCAGTACTTC. Amino acid sequence: CASSLQDSIEEQYF.

This chain uses TRBV7-2 with TRBJ2-2; D unresolved. CDR1 SGHTA and CDR2 FQGNSA come from the germline V gene. The CDR3 consists of 13 residues. The V and J ends lost 2 bases and 4 bases respectively, with 5 bases between them. The CDR3 protein is CASSLMGTGELFF. The CDR3 DNA follows: TGTGCCAGCAGCTTAATGGGCACCGGGGAGCTGTTTTTT.

Regarding this clone: One junction end disagrees with the germline gene, perhaps due to a read error. The sample carries other DNA sequences with the same CDR3. The rearrangement joins TRBV20-1 to TRBJ1-1, with D maybe TRBD1 (6 bases). The germline gives CDR1 DFQATT, CDR2 SNEGSKA (reference sequence). This CDR3 region has 11 residues. The CDR3 bases are TGCAGCCCTGACAGGAACACTGAGGCTTTCTTT. This codes for CSPDRNTEAFF.

This clone was counted only a few times. V and J are TRBV9 and TRBJ1-1; D not resolved. The CDR3 spans 16 residues. Germline lookup yields CDR1 SGDLS and CDR2 YYNGEE. V lost 1 base, J lost 5 bases, and 18 bases lay in between. The DNA for the CDR3 is TGTGCCAGCAGCGTAAATCCTCACAGAAGAGGGACTGAAGCTTTCTTT. It specifies CASSVNPHRRGTEAFF.

This clone occurred once. The chain carries TRBV28 and TRBJ1-4, with D perhaps TRBD1 (6 bases). Trimming took off 6 bases at V and 3 bases at J, with 20 bases between the two ends. This CDR3 has 17 amino acids. CDR1 and CDR2 from the germline V gene are MDHEN and SYDVKM. The CDR3: CASSPTDSNHPNEKLFF. CDR3 DNA sequence: TGTGCCAGCAGCCCAACGGACAGTAACCACCCTAATGAAAAACTGTTTTTT.

The rearrangement joins TRBV6-5 to TRBJ1-1, with 7 bases that match TRBD1. The CDR3 consists of 11 residues. Trimming at V came to 7 bases and at J to 6 bases, leaving 2 bases not matched to a gene. Per the germline V gene, CDR1 is MNHEY and CDR2 is SVGAGI. The CDR3 region is CASNQGAEAFF. For the CDR3, the DNA is TGTGCCAGCAACCAGGGGGCTGAAGCTTTCTTT.

This clone was detected only once. The chain joins TRBV6-5 to TRBJ2-1; 9 nucleotides agree with TRBD2. Losses at the gene ends were 6 bases for V and 5 bases for J; bases not matched to a gene: 8. The germline CDR1 and CDR2 sequences are MNHEY and SVGAGI. CDR3 length: 15 amino acids. The CDR3: CASSLKREAHNEQFF. The CDR3 DNA reads as TGTGCCAGCAGCCTGAAGCGGGAGGCTCACAATGAGCAGTTCTTC.